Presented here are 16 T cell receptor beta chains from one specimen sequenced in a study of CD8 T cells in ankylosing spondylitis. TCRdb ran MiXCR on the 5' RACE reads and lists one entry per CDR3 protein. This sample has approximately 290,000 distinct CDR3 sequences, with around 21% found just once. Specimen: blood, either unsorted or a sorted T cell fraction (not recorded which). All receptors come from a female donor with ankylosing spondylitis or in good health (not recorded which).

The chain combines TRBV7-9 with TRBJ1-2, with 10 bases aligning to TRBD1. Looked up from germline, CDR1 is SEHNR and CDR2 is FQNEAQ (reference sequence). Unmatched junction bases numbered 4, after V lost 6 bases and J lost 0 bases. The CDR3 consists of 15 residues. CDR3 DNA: TGTGCCAGCAGATCCGGACAGGGGGCTAACTATGGCTACACCTTC. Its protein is CASRSGQGANYGYTF.

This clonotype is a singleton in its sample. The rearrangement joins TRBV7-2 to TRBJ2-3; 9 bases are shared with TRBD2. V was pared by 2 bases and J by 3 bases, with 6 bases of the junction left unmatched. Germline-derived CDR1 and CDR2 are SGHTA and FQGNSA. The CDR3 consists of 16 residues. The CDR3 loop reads CASSLKTSGLTDTQYF. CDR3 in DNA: TGTGCCAGCAGCTTAAAGACTAGCGGCTTAACAGATACGCAGTATTTT.

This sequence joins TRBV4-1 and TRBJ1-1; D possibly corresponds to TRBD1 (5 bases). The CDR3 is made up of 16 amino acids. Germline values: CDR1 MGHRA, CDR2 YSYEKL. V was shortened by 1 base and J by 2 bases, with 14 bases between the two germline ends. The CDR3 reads CASSQARGTANTEAFF. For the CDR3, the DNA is TGCGCCAGCAGCCAAGCCAGAGGGACTGCAAACACTGAAGCTTTCTTT.

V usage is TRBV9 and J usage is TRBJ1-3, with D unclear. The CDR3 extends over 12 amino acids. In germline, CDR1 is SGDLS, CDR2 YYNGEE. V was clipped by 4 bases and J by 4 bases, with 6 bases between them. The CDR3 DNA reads TGTGCCAGCAGCCCGACAGGAAACACCATATATTTT. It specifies CASSPTGNTIYF.

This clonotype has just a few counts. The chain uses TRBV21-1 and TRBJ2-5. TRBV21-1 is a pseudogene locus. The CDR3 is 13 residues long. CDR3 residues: CASSKVRFGAQYF. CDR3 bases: TGTGCCAGCAGCAAAGTACGTTTTGGGGCCCAGTACTTC.

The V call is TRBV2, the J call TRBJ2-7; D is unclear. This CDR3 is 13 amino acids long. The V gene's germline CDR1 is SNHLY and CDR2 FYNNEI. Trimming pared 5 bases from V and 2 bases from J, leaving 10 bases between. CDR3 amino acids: CASSNDGTYEQYF. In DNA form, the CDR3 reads TGTGCCAGCAGTAACGACGGTACCTACGAGCAGTACTTC.

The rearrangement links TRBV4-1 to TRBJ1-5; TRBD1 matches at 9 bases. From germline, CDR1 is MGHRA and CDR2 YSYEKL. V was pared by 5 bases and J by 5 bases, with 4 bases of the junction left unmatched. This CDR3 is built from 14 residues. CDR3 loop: CASSFDRGDQPQHF. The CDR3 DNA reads TGCGCCAGCAGCTTTGACAGGGGGGATCAGCCCCAGCATTTT.

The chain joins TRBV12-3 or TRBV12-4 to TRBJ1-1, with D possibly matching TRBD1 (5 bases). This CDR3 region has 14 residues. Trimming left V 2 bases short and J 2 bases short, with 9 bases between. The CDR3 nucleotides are TGTGCCAGCAGTTTATGGGGGTTCAACACTGAAGCTTTCTTT. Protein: CASSLWGFNTEAFF.

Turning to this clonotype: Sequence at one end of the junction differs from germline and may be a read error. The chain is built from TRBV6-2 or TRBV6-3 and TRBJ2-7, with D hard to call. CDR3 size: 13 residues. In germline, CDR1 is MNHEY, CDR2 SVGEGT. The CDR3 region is CARSYAGTYEQYF. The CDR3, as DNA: TGTGCCAGAAGTTACGCAGGAACCTACGAGCAGTACTTC.

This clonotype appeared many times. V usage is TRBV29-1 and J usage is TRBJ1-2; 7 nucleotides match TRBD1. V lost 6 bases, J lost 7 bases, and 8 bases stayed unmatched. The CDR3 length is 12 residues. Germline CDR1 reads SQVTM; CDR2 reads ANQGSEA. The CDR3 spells CSVSRGLGGYTF. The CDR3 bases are TGCAGCGTCTCTAGGGGGCTTGGTGGCTACACCTTC.

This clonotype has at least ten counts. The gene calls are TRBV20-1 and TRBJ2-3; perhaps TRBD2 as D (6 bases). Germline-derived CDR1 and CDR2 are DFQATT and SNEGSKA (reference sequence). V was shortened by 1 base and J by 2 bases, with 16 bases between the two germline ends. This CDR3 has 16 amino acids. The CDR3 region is CSARVAGIAVTDTQYF. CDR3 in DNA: TGCAGTGCTAGAGTTGCCGGGATAGCGGTCACAGATACGCAGTATTTT.

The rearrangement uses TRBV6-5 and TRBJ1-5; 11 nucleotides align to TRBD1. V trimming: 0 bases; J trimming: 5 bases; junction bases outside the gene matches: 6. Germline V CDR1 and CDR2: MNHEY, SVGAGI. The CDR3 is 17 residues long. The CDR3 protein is CASSYSGQGAGYQPQHF. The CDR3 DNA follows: TGTGCCAGCAGTTACTCCGGACAGGGGGCCGGCTATCAGCCCCAGCATTTT.

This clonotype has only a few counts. CDR3 region: CAISDAGQGQTPLHF. The DNA for the CDR3 is TGTGCCATCAGTGACGCAGGGCAGGGGCAGACACCCCTCCACTTT. V gene TRBV10-3 combines with J gene TRBJ1-6; TRBD1 is a possible D gene (6 bases). V was cut by 3 bases and J by 11 bases, with 17 bases left in between. The CDR3 is made up of 15 amino acids. The germline V gene has CDR1 ENHRY and CDR2 SYGVKD.

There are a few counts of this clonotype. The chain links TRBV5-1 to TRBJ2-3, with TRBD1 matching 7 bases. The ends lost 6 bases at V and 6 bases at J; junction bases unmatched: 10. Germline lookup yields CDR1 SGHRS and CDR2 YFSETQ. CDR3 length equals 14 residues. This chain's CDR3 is CASTDRAPVDTQYF. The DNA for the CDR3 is TGCGCCAGCACCGACAGGGCCCCGGTCGATACGCAGTATTTT.

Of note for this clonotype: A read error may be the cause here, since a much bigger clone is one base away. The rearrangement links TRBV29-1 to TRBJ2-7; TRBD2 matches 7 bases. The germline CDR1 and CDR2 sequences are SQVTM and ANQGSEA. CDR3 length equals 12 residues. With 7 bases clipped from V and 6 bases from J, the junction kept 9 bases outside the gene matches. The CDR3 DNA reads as TGCAGCGCTGGGGAGGGTGCTGGCGAGCAGTACTTC. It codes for CSAGEGAGEQYF.

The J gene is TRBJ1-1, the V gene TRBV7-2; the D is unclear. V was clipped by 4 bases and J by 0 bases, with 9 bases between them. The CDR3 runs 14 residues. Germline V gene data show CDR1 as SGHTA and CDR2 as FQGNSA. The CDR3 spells CASSWQVMNTEAFF. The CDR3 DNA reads TGTGCCAGCAGCTGGCAGGTTATGAACACTGAAGCTTTCTTT.